This T cell receptor beta chain was obtained from a study of early stage breast cancer tumors. Study-level information: ER+/PR+/HER2- status applied to about 80% of the 16 invasive breast tumors. Approximately 10-fold was the mean read coverage per sample.

Generated by immunoSEQ multiplex PCR, the TCRdb table keeps only in-frame clones and is missing some. The table shows some 75,000 clones, with 79% occurring only once. This clone was counted a few times. Germline V gene lookup returns CDR1 KGHSH and CDR2 LQKENI. The CDR3 is 13 amino acids. Trimming cost V 11 bases and J 10 bases; bases outside gene matches: 16. This chain links TRBV18 with TRBJ1-2, with 7 positions matching TRBD1. The sample comprised blood. The clonotype comes from a person aged 60 to 70 with breast cancer. For the CDR3, the DNA is TGTGCCGGGCGGGAGGGGACAGAAGAATTCTACACCTTC. It yields the protein CAGREGTEEFYTF.